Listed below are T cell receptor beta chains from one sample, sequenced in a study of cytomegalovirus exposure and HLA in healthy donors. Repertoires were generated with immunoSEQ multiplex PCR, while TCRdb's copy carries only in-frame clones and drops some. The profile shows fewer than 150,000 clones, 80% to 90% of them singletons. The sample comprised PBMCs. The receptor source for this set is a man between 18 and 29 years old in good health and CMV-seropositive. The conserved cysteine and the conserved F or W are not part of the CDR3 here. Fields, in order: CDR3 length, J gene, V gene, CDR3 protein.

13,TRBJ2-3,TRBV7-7,ASSPTRAGTDTQY
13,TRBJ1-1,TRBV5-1,ASSPGTGPGAEAF
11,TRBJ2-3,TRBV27,ASRRWGEDTQY
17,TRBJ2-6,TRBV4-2,ASSHARGQGSSGANVLT
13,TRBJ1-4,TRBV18,ASSPDRVTVEKLF
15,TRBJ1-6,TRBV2,ASSVRSLSSYNSPLH
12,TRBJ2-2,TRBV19,ASRDRGFPGELF
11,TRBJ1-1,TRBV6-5,ASSYSDRGEAF
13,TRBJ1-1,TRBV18,ASSPSKDRNTEAF
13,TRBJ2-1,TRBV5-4,ASITSGGASNEQF
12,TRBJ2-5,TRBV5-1,ASSLEYSGETQY
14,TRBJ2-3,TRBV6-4,ASSDSGTSSADTQY
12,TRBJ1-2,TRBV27,ASSLREGNYGYT
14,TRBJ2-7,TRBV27,ASSLLSGMGAKEQY
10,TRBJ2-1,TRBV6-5,ASGTRVWEQF
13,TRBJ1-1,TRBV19,ASSIATGGRTEAF
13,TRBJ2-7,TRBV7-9,ASSLGHSGVYEQY
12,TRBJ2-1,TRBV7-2,ASREQSRLNEQF
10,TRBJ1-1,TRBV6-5,ASSGTGVTAF
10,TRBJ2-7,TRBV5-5,ASSLTAYEQY
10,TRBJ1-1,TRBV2,AAGQGYTEAF
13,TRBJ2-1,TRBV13,ASSTEITPYNEQF
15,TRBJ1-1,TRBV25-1,ASSAHGWYGLNTEAF
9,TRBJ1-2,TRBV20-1,ARGEGYGYT
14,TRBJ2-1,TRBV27,ASSLWTGGSANEQF
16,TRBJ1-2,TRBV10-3,AISVRVISGHQDYGYT
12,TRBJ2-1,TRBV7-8,ASSRDRGSDEQF
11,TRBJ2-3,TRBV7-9,AGGTGGPDTQY
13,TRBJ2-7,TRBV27,ASSLSLALSYEQY
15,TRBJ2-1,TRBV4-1,ASSQEGSGGGHNEQF
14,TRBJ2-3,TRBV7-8,ASSLIGDSRLDTQY
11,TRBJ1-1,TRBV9,ASSVAEDTEAF
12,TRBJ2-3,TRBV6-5,ASSYSRDPGGQY
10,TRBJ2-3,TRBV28,ASRGAGDTQY
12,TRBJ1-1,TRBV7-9,ASSLQAGNTEAF
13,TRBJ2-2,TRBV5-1,ASSLHFSNTGELF
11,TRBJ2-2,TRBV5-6,ASSLTFTGELF
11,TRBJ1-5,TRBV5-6,ASSFGVNQPQH
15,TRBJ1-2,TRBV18,ASSPSTPTGALSGYT
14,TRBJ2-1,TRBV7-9,ASSRPGTSGNNEQF
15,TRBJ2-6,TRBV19,ASSTLDSLPGANVLT
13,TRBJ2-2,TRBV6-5,ASSYGPSNTGELF
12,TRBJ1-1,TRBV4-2,ASSHGTENTEAF
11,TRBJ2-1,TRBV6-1,ASRQTGTNEQF
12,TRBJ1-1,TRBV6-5,ASSRRDRDTEAF
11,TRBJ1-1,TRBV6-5,ASGRQGGTEAF
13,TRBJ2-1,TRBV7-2,ASSFSGGAHNEQF
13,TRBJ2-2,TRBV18,ASSPGTDNTGELF
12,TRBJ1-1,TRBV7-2,ASSLYDRGTEAF
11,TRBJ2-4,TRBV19,ASSTSTGIAWY
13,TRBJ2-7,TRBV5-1,ASSLERTENYEQY
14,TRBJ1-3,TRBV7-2,ASSRRGARSGNTIY
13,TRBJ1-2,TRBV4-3,ASSQDGTGSRGYT
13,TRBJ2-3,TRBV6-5,ASGSQGRDTDTQY
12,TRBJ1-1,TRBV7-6,ASSLAPPQTEAF
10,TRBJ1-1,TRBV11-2,ASSLAGTEAF
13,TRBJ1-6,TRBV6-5,ASSLAGQGGSPLH
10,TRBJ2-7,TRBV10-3,AISGVSYEQY
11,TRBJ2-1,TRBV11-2,ASRAGSHNEQF